This note documents a single T cell receptor (beta chain) sequence. The sample is drawn from a study of human T cells and chemical hapten exposure. Time point given: pre-sensitization, week 0. Treatment meaning: therapeutic diphenylcyclopropenone sensitization with weekly scalp DPC. Before extraction, the whole blood was not fractionated, and total RNA was taken from it. CDR3 length: 15 residues. From germline, CDR1 is SGHDT and CDR2 YYEEEE. The V end was cut by 2 bases, the J end by 5 bases, with 14 bases between. Each CDR3 protein is one row after TCRdb ran MiXCR on the RACE reads. The sample holds 30,000 to 40,000 distinct CDR3 sequences, 12% seen once.

The sequencing used whole blood, collected in connection with sensitization to the hapten diphenylcyclopropenone (DPC). This rearrangement joins TRBV5-6 to TRBJ1-5; no definite D call. The clonotype comes from a middle-aged woman with alopecia areata. Some clones in this sample may be carry-over from other donors' samples. The CDR3 protein is CASSFKWGGHQPQHF. The CDR3 nucleotides read TGTGCCAGCAGCTTTAAATGGGGAGGGCATCAGCCCCAGCATTTT.